A single sample is the source of the 11 T cell receptor beta chains below, sequenced in a study of cytomegalovirus exposure and HLA in healthy donors. Researchers ran the PCR with 60 Vbeta and 13 Jbeta primers. TCRdb's table, derived via immunoSEQ multiplex PCR, lists solely in-frame clones and lacks some. Of around 100,000 clones listed, around 64% are singletons. Source material: PBMCs. Receptors originate from a man aged 25-45 years in good health and CMV-seropositive.

This clone was counted only a few times. The chain uses TRBV29-1 and TRBJ1-2, with TRBD1 matching over 9 bases. This CDR3 has 13 amino acids. V lost 7 bases and J lost 4; bases outside the gene matches: 7. Germline V gene sequence: CDR1 SQVTM, CDR2 ANQGSEA. The CDR3 DNA sequence: TGCAGCGCACAGGGGGCGCAGGGCTATGGCTACACCTTC. It translates to CSAQGAQGYGYTF.

V and J are TRBV9 and TRBJ2-2, with D tentatively TRBD2 (6 bases). V was shortened by 3 bases and J by 3 bases, with 15 bases between the two germline ends. The CDR3 totals 16 residues. Germline loops: CDR1 SGDLS, CDR2 YYNGEE. DNA for the CDR3: TGTGCCAGCAGCGGATACGGGGAGGTGGACACCGGGGAGCTGTTTTTT. Encoded protein: CASSGYGEVDTGELFF.

CDR3 sequence (DNA): TGTGCCAGCAGCTTGGGGGACAGGGGGCCGTATGGCTACACCTTC. It is translated as CASSLGDRGPYGYTF. The V gene is TRBV5-4, the J gene TRBJ1-2; 12 bases are a match to TRBD1. Per germline, CDR1 SGHNT and CDR2 YYREEE (reference sequence). V dropped 0 bases and J dropped 5; count of bases not matched to a gene: 2. This CDR3 is 15 amino acids long.

This chain connects TRBV7-8 to TRBJ2-1, with 10 bases lining up with TRBD2. This CDR3 region has 21 residues. Trimming cost V 3 bases and J 1 base; bases outside gene matches: 18. CDR1 and CDR2 from the germline V gene are SGHVS and FQNEAQ. The CDR3 loop reads CASSFPRSGGAGLRSYNEQFF. CDR3 nucleotides: TGTGCCAGCAGCTTCCCGAGAAGCGGGGGGGCCGGTTTAAGGTCCTACAATGAGCAGTTCTTC.

The genes are TRBV6-4 and TRBJ2-3; D perhaps matches TRBD2 (6 bases). CDR1 MRHNA and CDR2 SNTAGT come from the germline V gene. Trimming removed 0 bases from V and 11 bases from J, with 15 bases in between. The length of the CDR3 is 14 residues. The CDR3 reads CASSDSAWASEQYF. The CDR3 region has the DNA TGTGCCAGCAGTGACTCGGCTTGGGCTAGCGAGCAGTATTTT.

V is TRBV6-6 and J is TRBJ1-3, with D perhaps matching TRBD1 (6 bases). The CDR3 covers 14 residues. V lost 2 bases and J 4 bases, leaving 9 bases between the germline ends. Germline CDR1 and CDR2: MNHNY and SVGAGI (reference sequence). CDR3 protein: CASSYGTTGNTIYF. The DNA of the CDR3 is TGTGCCAGCAGTTACGGGACAACAGGAAACACCATATATTTT.

V and J are TRBV19 and TRBJ1-2; no reliable D call. The ends were cut back, 7 bases at V and 1 base at J, with 7 bases in the middle. This CDR3 region has 12 residues. CDR1 is LNHDA and CDR2 is SQIVND in the germline V gene (reference sequence). In DNA form, the CDR3 reads TGTGCCAGTAAGAGGCTTAACTATGGCTACACCTTC. Amino acid sequence: CASKRLNYGYTF.

This clone was seen more than once but under ten times. The rearrangement links TRBV4-1 to TRBJ2-3; D not resolved. CDR1 and CDR2 from the germline V gene are MGHRA and YSYEKL. Trimming stripped 0 bases from V and 2 bases from J, with 9 bases between. CDR3 length: 15 residues. In DNA, the CDR3 is TGCGCCAGCAGCCAAGAGGCCTTCTTCACAGATACGCAGTATTTT. Amino acid sequence: CASSQEAFFTDTQYF.

This rearrangement joins TRBV25-1 to TRBJ2-3, with TRBD1 matching 7 bases. V lost 5 bases, J lost 2 bases, and 7 bases stayed unmatched. The CDR3 contains 15 residues. CDR1 and CDR2 from the germline V gene are MGHDK and SYGVNS. The CDR3 nucleotides are TGTGCCAGCAGTATATCCGGGACAGTCACAGATACGCAGTATTTT. It encodes CASSISGTVTDTQYF. Drawing the rest from reference TRBV25-1 and TRBJ2-3, the complete variable domain is EADIYQTPRYLVIGTGKKITLECSQTMGHDKMYWYQQDPGMELHLIHYSYGVNSTEKGDLSSESTVSRIRTEHFPLTLESARPSHTSQYLCASSISGTVTDTQYFGPGTRLTVL.

The chain has TRBV6-1 and TRBJ1-5; a possible D gene is TRBD1 (6 bases). Deletions cut 1 base from V and 0 bases from J, with 16 bases between. Germline CDR1 and CDR2: MNHNS and SASEGT. The CDR3 has 18 residues. The chain's CDR3 is CASSEVADRTYSNQPQHF. The CDR3 nucleotides read TGTGCCAGCAGTGAAGTTGCGGACAGAACTTATAGCAATCAGCCCCAGCATTTT.

The chain recombines TRBV7-3 with TRBJ2-3; possible D gene TRBD2, 6 bases. Trimming removed 5 bases at V and 0 bases at J, with 21 bases between. The CDR3 has 18 amino acids. Germline CDR1 and CDR2: SGHTA and FQGTGA. The CDR3 sequence is CASSPAGTVGESTDTQYF. CDR3 nucleotides: TGTGCCAGCAGCCCAGCCGGGACTGTGGGAGAAAGCACAGATACGCAGTATTTT.